The sequence of this TCR beta chain was determined in a study of shared clonotypes between healthy human individuals. Study-wide findings and caveats: Relative to clonotypes present in all four donors, those not shared had lower generation probabilities.

Trimming shortened V by 8 bases and J by 4 bases, and 10 bases separated the two germline ends. This CDR3 is 12 amino acids long. Germline CDR1 is ENHRY and CDR2 is SYGVKD. Concerning this clone itself: Its cognate antigen is unknown.

The repertoire was sequenced with immunoSEQ multiplex PCR; TCRdb's copy has only in-frame clones and lacks some. The sample holds around 1.4 million clones; approximately 98.5% are singletons and the top ten take 0.36%. The J gene is TRBJ2-3, the V gene TRBV10-3; D is uncertain. This sequence was found in a man in his thirties or forties in good health. The sequenced sample consisted of naive CD4+ T cells sorted from blood. Subset specified: CD45RA+ positively selected. As DNA, the CDR3 is TGTGCCATCGCAACCAATTCAGATACGCAGTATTTT. Protein sequence: CAIATNSDTQYF.